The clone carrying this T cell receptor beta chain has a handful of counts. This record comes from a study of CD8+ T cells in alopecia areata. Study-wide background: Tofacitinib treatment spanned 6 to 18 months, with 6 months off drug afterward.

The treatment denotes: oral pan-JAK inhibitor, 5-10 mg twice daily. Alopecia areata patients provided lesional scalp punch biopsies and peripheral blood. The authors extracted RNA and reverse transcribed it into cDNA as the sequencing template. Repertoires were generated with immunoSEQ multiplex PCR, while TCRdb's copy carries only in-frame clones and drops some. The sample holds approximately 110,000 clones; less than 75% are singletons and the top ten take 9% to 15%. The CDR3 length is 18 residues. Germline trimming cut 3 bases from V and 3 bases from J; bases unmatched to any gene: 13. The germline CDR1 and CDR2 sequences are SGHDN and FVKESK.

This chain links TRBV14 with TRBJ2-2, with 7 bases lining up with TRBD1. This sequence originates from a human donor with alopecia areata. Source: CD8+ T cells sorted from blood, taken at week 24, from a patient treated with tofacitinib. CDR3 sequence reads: CASSQSQDRAPDTGELFF. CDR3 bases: TGTGCCAGCAGCCAGAGCCAAGACAGGGCCCCCGACACCGGGGAGCTGTTTTTT.